Included here is one T cell receptor beta chain sequence, with context. Its target is not known. Using immunoSEQ multiplex PCR, the repertoire was profiled, and TCRdb retains in-frame clones only, with some absent. The sample shows fewer than 20,000 clones, 85% of them seen only once. The sample is drawn from a study of PD-1 blockade in classical Hodgkin lymphoma. Every patient experienced relapse after autologous stem cell transplantation, and brentuximab vedotin exposure varied. CD4+ T cells were purified from thawed PBMCs by magnetic negative selection. The germline V and J ends were trimmed by 1 base and 7 bases, with 10 bases remaining between them. Germline CDR1 reads SEHNR; CDR2 reads FQNEAQ (reference sequence). The CDR3 covers 13 residues. Study-wide results and limits: Reported baseline diversity: healthy donors highest, relapsed/refractory patients lowest.

The material was CD4+ T cells from blood, obtained at baseline. J is TRBJ1-2 and V is TRBV7-9; D perhaps matches TRBD1 (5 bases). This clonotype was obtained from a human donor with classical Hodgkin lymphoma. In DNA form, the CDR3 reads TGTGCCAGCAGCTTAGAGGCCAGGGTTGGCTACACCTTC. Its translation: CASSLEARVGYTF.